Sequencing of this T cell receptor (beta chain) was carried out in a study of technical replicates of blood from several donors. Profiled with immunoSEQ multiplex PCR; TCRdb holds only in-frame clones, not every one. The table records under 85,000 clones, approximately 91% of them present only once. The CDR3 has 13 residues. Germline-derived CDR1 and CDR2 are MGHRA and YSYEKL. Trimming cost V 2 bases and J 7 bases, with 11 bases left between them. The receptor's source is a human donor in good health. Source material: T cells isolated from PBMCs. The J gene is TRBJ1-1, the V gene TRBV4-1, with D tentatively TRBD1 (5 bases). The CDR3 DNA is TGCGCCAGCAGCCAAACAGGCCGATTTGAAGCTTTCTTT. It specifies CASSQTGRFEAFF.